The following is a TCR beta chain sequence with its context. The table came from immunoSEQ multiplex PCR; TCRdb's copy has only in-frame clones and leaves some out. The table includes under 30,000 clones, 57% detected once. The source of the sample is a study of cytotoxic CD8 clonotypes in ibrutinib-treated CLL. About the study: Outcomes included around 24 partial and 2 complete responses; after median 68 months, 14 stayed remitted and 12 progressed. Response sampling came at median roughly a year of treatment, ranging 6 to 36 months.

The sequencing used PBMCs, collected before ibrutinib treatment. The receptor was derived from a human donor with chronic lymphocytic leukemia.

The DNA of the CDR3 is TGTGCCAGCAGCCAAGCCCCCGGTCAGGGGCACACCGGGGAGCTGTTTTTT. Its translation: CASSQAPGQGHTGELFF. The chain employs TRBV14 and TRBJ2-2; TRBD1 might be the D (6 bases). V lost 1 base and J 3 bases, leaving 15 bases between the germline ends. Germline loops: CDR1 SGHDN, CDR2 FVKESK. CDR3 length: 17 amino acids.